This TCR beta chain came from a study of T cell responses to AZD1222 COVID-19 vaccine. Findings and limits, study-wide: Repertoire samples came only from after the peak T cell response. Recipients of AZD1222 seropositive at baseline numbered only 5 to 7.

Investigators merged groups given second doses at roughly 4 or roughly 12 weeks. The CDR3 totals 15 residues. Germline V CDR1 and CDR2: MNHNS, SASEGT. Between the trimmed V and J ends, which lost 3 bases and 0 bases, there was a span of 12 bases. This clone was seen just once. Its antigen is undetermined. TCRdb's copy holds only in-frame clones and misses some; the assay was immunoSEQ multiplex PCR. This sample has some 150,000 clones; over 75% occur once, and the top ten carry 4% to 4.5%. The chain couples TRBV6-1 to TRBJ2-7; D is unresolved. The source of this sequence is an adult who received the AZD1222 COVID-19 vaccine. Specimen: peripheral blood, collected 28 days after the second AZD1222 dose. CDR3 in DNA: TGTGCCAGCAGTGAGGTGAGCGCGAGCTCCTACGAGCAGTACTTC. It yields the protein CASSEVSASSYEQYF.